The 11 T cell receptor beta chains below come from one sample, sequenced in a study of shared clonotypes between healthy human individuals. Sequencing used immunoSEQ multiplex PCR; TCRdb keeps in-frame clones, though not all of them. The profile covers about 230,000 clones, with approximately 65% appearing a single time and 11% taken by the ten largest. Sequencing input: memory CD4+ T cells sorted from blood. As to subset: CD45RA-negative fraction. Every receptor here comes from a man aged 30-40 years in good health.

This chain connects TRBV6-6 to TRBJ1-1; 7 nucleotides match TRBD1. CDR1 MNHNY and CDR2 SVGAGI come from the germline V gene (reference sequence). V dropped 5 bases and J dropped 1; count of bases not matched to a gene: 4. The CDR3 length is 14 residues. CDR3 sequence: CASSNRQGNTEAFF. CDR3 sequence (DNA): TGTGCCAGCAGTAATCGACAGGGGAACACTGAAGCTTTCTTT.

V usage is TRBV7-9 and J usage is TRBJ2-1; no reliable D call. V lost 7 bases to trimming and J lost 8 bases, with 12 bases between them. The CDR3 is 12 residues long. Looked up from germline, CDR1 is SEHNR and CDR2 is FQNEAQ (reference sequence). The CDR3: CASTHHLDEQFF. In nucleotides, the CDR3 is TGTGCCAGCACCCATCATCTCGATGAGCAGTTCTTC. Using reference TRBV7-9 and TRBJ2-1 for the parts outside the CDR3, the full variable domain is DTGVSQNPRHKITKRGQNVTFRCDPISEHNRLYWYRQTLGQGPEFLTYFQNEAQLEKSRLLSDRFSAERPKGSFSTLEIQRTEQGDSAMYLCASTHHLDEQFFGPGTRLTVL.

This clone appeared a single time. The rearrangement uses TRBV11-2 and TRBJ2-5; 7 bases fit TRBD2. Germline V gene data show CDR1 as SGHAT and CDR2 as FQNNGV. The V segment lost 1 base and the J segment 5 bases; nucleotides outside the gene matches: 7. The CDR3 totals 15 residues. The CDR3 coding sequence is TGTGCCAGCAGCTTAGTTGCGGGAGCAATGGAGACCCAGTACTTC. Translating gives CASSLVAGAMETQYF.

The rearrangement links TRBV5-6 to TRBJ2-6, with TRBD2 identical over 13 bases. This CDR3 is 19 amino acids long. From germline, CDR1 is SGHDT and CDR2 YYEEEE. The trim removed 4 bases at V and 0 bases at J, leaving 7 bases unmatched. The CDR3 DNA follows: TGTGCCAGCAGCCTCGGGACTAGCGGGACGAACTCTGGGGCCAACGTCCTGACTTTC. Its protein is CASSLGTSGTNSGANVLTF.

The chain combines TRBV27 with TRBJ2-1; 12 bases are a match to TRBD1. There are 17 residues in the CDR3. After removal of 2 bases from V and 8 bases from J, the junction contained 10 bases not matched to a gene. The germline CDR1 and CDR2 sequences are MNHEY and SMNVEV (reference sequence). The CDR3 loop reads CASSLDAPGQGAYEQFF. CDR3 DNA sequence: TGTGCCAGCAGTTTAGATGCACCGGGACAGGGGGCCTATGAGCAGTTCTTC.

CDR3 region: CASSQDLPTSGRFAAKNIQYF. The CDR3 region has the DNA TGTGCCAGCAGTCAAGACCTCCCCACTAGCGGGAGGTTTGCGGCCAAAAACATTCAGTACTTC. The J gene is TRBJ2-4, the V gene TRBV6-1; the match to TRBD2 covers 12 bases. The CDR3 totals 21 residues. CDR1 MNHNS and CDR2 SASEGT come from the germline V gene. Unmatched junction bases numbered 18, after V lost 5 bases and J lost 1 base.

Concerning this clone: Other DNA variants within this sample encode the same CDR3. The gene calls are TRBV18 and TRBJ1-1; no clear D. CDR1 is KGHSH, CDR2 LQKENI, per germline. The CDR3 runs to 12 residues. V lost 3 bases to trimming and J lost 11 bases, with 13 bases between them. The CDR3 protein is CASSPQSGLAFF. CDR3 coding DNA: TGTGCCAGCTCACCGCAATCAGGTTTGGCTTTCTTT.

This chain connects TRBV30 to TRBJ2-6; a possible D gene is TRBD1 (5 bases). The CDR3 has 14 residues. Between the trimmed V and J ends, which lost 4 bases and 0 bases, there was a span of 7 bases. CDR1 is GTSNPN, CDR2 SVGIG, per germline (reference sequence). CDR3 in DNA: TGTGCCTGGACCGACAGCTCTGGGGCCAACGTCCTGACTTTC. It encodes CAWTDSSGANVLTF.

This clone occurred a few times. This chain connects TRBV25-1 to TRBJ2-7, with D hard to call. Deletions cut 3 bases from V and 2 bases from J, with 11 bases between. The CDR3 loop spans 14 amino acids. The germline V gene encodes CDR1 MGHDK and CDR2 SYGVNS. CDR3 residues: CASSDPRTTYEQYF. CDR3 in DNA: TGTGCCAGCAGTGACCCCAGGACCACCTACGAGCAGTACTTC.

The CDR3 DNA follows: TGTGCCAGCAGCGAACAGGGTGACAACGAGCAGTACTTC. This sequence encodes CASSEQGDNEQYF. The chain carries TRBV9 and TRBJ2-7; weak D call: TRBD1 (6 bases). The germline V gene has CDR1 SGDLS and CDR2 YYNGEE. Between the trimmed V and J ends, which lost 3 bases and 5 bases, there was a span of 12 bases. The CDR3 has 13 residues.

V usage is TRBV5-1 and J usage is TRBJ2-7; TRBD1 matches 9 bases. The CDR3 is 15 residues long. CDR1 and CDR2 from the germline V gene are SGHRS and YFSETQ. The V segment lost 0 bases and the J segment 2 bases; nucleotides outside the gene matches: 3. The CDR3 DNA sequence: TGCGCCAGCAGCTTGGCCGGGACAGGGACCTACGAGCAGTACTTC. As protein: CASSLAGTGTYEQYF.